This entry lists 31 T cell receptor beta chains sequenced from one sample in a study of control samples from healthy donors and cancer patients. Measured with immunoSEQ multiplex PCR; TCRdb has only the in-frame clones, and not every one. This table has some 120,000 clones, approximately 87% appearing once. The sequenced sample was blood. Receptors originate from a man aged 55 to 70 in good health.

This chain joins TRBV7-2 and TRBJ2-5, with 9 bases matching TRBD2. Germline V gives CDR1 SGHTA, CDR2 FQGNSA. CDR3 length: 15 residues. The J segment lost 4 bases and the V segment lost 1 base, leaving 4 bases of the junction unmatched. CDR3 protein: CASSLGLAGRETQYF. The CDR3 nucleotides read TGTGCCAGCAGCTTAGGTCTAGCGGGGAGAGAGACCCAGTACTTC.

This clone was seen a few times. The rearrangement links TRBV15 to TRBJ1-2; D may be TRBD1 (5 bases). The CDR3 spans 13 residues. Trimming left V 1 base short and J 8 bases short, with 11 bases between. Germline loops: CDR1 LNHNV, CDR2 YYDKDF (reference sequence). The CDR3 bases are TGTGCCACCAGCAGAGGCCAGGGCGCCGGCTACACCTTC. Encoded protein: CATSRGQGAGYTF.

This chain links TRBV27 with TRBJ1-1; possible D gene TRBD1, 6 bases. Between the trimmed V and J ends, which lost 5 bases and 1 base, there was a span of 8 bases. This CDR3 contains 13 residues. Looked up from germline, CDR1 is MNHEY and CDR2 is SMNVEV (reference sequence). The CDR3 spells CASSRQENTEAFF. The CDR3 DNA reads as TGTGCCAGCAGTCGACAGGAGAACACTGAAGCTTTCTTT.

This chain connects TRBV18 to TRBJ2-5; 9 bases match TRBD1. Unmatched junction bases numbered 4, after V lost 3 bases and J lost 5 bases. The CDR3 has 14 residues. The V gene's germline CDR1 is KGHSH and CDR2 LQKENI. The CDR3 nucleotides read TGTGCCAGCTCACCCCGGGACAGGGTCGAGACCCAGTACTTC. The encoded protein is CASSPRDRVETQYF.

V is TRBV28 and J is TRBJ1-2, with D possibly TRBD1 on 5 matching bases. V lost 7 bases, J lost 3 bases, and 15 bases lay in between. The CDR3 is made up of 14 amino acids. Germline-derived CDR1 and CDR2 are MDHEN and SYDVKM. Written as DNA, the CDR3 is TGTGCCAGCACCTCTGGGCAGGGACACTATGGCTACACCTTC. Its protein is CASTSGQGHYGYTF.

The count of this clone is one. The chain's CDR3 is CASSLGGGETQYF. CDR3 nucleotides: TGCGCCAGCAGCTTGGGTGGAGGAGAGACCCAGTACTTC. V is TRBV5-1 and J is TRBJ2-5; D is possibly TRBD2 (5 bases). Germline loops: CDR1 SGHRS, CDR2 YFSETQ. The CDR3 length is 13 residues. The V end lost 0 bases, the J end lost 4 bases, and 7 bases lay between the germline ends.

The chain recombines TRBV6-5 with TRBJ2-7, with 11 bases aligning to TRBD2. The CDR3 extends over 15 amino acids. Germline V gene data show CDR1 as MNHEY and CDR2 as SVGAGI. The V segment lost 5 bases and the J segment 1 base; nucleotides outside the gene matches: 4. This CDR3 reads CASSTSGGLSYEQYF. CDR3 bases: TGTGCCAGCAGTACTAGCGGGGGACTTTCCTACGAGCAGTACTTC.

Details on this clone: Other DNA sequences in the sample encode the same CDR3. The chain combines TRBV6-6 with TRBJ1-4; D is perhaps TRBD1 (5 bases). There are 15 residues in the CDR3. Per the germline V gene, CDR1 is MNHNY and CDR2 is SVGAGI (reference sequence). The ends were cut back, 0 bases at V and 8 bases at J, with 13 bases in the middle. The CDR3 DNA sequence: TGTGCCAGCAGTTACTCTTCCGGGACGGGGGAAAAACTGTTTTTT. Protein sequence: CASSYSSGTGEKLFF.

J is TRBJ1-1 and V is TRBV6-5; no clear D gene. Germline assignment: CDR1 MNHEY and CDR2 SVGAGI. This CDR3 region has 15 residues. Trimming removed 7 bases from V and 0 bases from J, with 15 bases in between. Here the CDR3 DNA reads TGTGCCAGCAAGGATAACACCTTCATGAACACTGAAGCTTTCTTT. Translating it yields CASKDNTFMNTEAFF.

The chain recombines TRBV7-9 with TRBJ2-5; D may be TRBD1 (6 bases). Germline V CDR1 and CDR2: SEHNR, FQNEAQ (reference sequence). Trimming pared 1 base from V and 5 bases from J, leaving 14 bases between. CDR3 length equals 15 residues. CDR3 sequence reads: CASSLETGLRETQYF. The DNA for the CDR3 is TGTGCCAGCAGCTTAGAAACAGGGCTAAGGGAGACCCAGTACTTC.

The gene calls are TRBV19 and TRBJ1-2, with 7 bases that match TRBD1. The germline V gene encodes CDR1 LNHDA and CDR2 SQIVND (reference sequence). The CDR3 consists of 15 residues. Losses at the gene ends were 4 bases for V and 2 bases for J; bases not matched to a gene: 7. CDR3 protein: CASSSPGTANYGYTF. CDR3 nucleotides: TGTGCCAGTAGTAGCCCCGGGACAGCCAACTATGGCTACACCTTC.

The chain is built from TRBV27 and TRBJ1-4, with 7 nucleotides matching TRBD1. The trim removed 2 bases at V and 5 bases at J, leaving 8 bases unmatched. The germline gives CDR1 MNHEY, CDR2 SMNVEV (reference sequence). The CDR3 consists of 16 residues. CDR3 sequence reads: CASSLVPGGINEKLFF. The CDR3 bases are TGTGCCAGCAGTTTAGTTCCAGGGGGAATAAATGAAAAACTGTTTTTT.

The J gene is TRBJ2-3, the V gene TRBV7-2, with D possibly TRBD2 on 5 matching bases. V lost 2 bases, J lost 4 bases, and 7 bases lay in between. This CDR3 is 13 amino acids long. Germline CDR1 SGHTA, CDR2 FQGNSA. The CDR3 loop is CASSLSGADTQYF. CDR3 nucleotides: TGTGCCAGCAGCTTAAGCGGCGCAGATACGCAGTATTTT.

The gene calls are TRBV6-1 and TRBJ1-5, with TRBD1 identical over 11 bases. Losses at the gene ends were 1 base for V and 4 bases for J; bases not matched to a gene: 0. The CDR3 is made up of 15 amino acids. The germline CDR1 and CDR2 sequences are MNHNS and SASEGT. Written as DNA, the CDR3 is TGTGCCAGCAGTGAAGGGGACAGGGGGAATCAGCCCCAGCATTTT. It specifies CASSEGDRGNQPQHF.

The chain joins TRBV19 to TRBJ1-4; D gene unclear. Germline V lookup: CDR1 LNHDA, CDR2 SQIVND (reference sequence). The CDR3 has 14 residues. Trimming shortened V by 3 bases and J by 0 bases, and 5 bases separated the two germline ends. CDR3 in amino acids: CASSIQSTNEKLFF. CDR3 nucleotides: TGTGCCAGTAGTATCCAGTCAACTAATGAAAAACTGTTTTTT. Using reference TRBV19 and TRBJ1-4 for the parts outside the CDR3, the full variable domain is DGGITQSPKYLFRKEGQNVTLSCEQNLNHDAMYWYRQDPGQGLRLIYYSQIVNDFQKGDIAEGYSVSREKKESFPLTVTSAQKNPTAFYLCASSIQSTNEKLFFGSGTQLSVL.

V gene TRBV12-3 or TRBV12-4 combines with J gene TRBJ2-3; D gene uncertain. V lost 3 bases to trimming and J lost 2 bases, with 0 bases between them. The CDR3 is made up of 11 amino acids. Here the CDR3 DNA reads TGTGCCAGCAGTTTCACAGATACGCAGTATTTT. Translating it yields CASSFTDTQYF.

The V and J genes are TRBV7-2 and TRBJ1-1; no reliable D call. The CDR3 covers 13 residues. Germline V gives CDR1 SGHTA, CDR2 FQGNSA. Trimming took off 3 bases at V and 4 bases at J, with 9 bases between the two ends. The DNA for the CDR3 is TGTGCCAGCAGCTTCTCGGAGGGCACTGAAGCTTTCTTT. Translation gives CASSFSEGTEAFF.

The sample holds a few counts of this clone. The gene calls are TRBV3-1 (or the pseudogene TRBV3-2) and TRBJ1-5; TRBD1 is a possible D gene (6 bases). Germline V gene sequence: CDR1 LGHDT, CDR2 YNNKEL (reference sequence). The CDR3 has 15 residues. The V gene lost 1 base and the J gene lost 4 bases, with 11 bases spanning the gap. CDR3 coding DNA: TGTGCCAGCAGCCAAGGGAGGGGGGCGAATCAGCCCCAGCATTTT. Its translation is CASSQGRGANQPQHF.

The chain has TRBV11-2 and TRBJ2-6; 7 bases fit TRBD1. Per germline, CDR1 SGHAT and CDR2 FQNNGV. This CDR3 comprises 18 residues. Trimming took 6 bases from V and 4 from J; bases not matched to a gene: 15. The CDR3 reads CASRGRDSGKRGANVLTF. CDR3 sequence (DNA): TGTGCCAGCAGGGGAAGGGACAGCGGAAAGAGGGGGGCCAACGTCCTGACTTTC.

The chain is built from TRBV10-3 and TRBJ1-5, with 7 bases identical to TRBD1. CDR3 length: 17 residues. V lost 4 bases to trimming and J lost 0 bases; unmatched junction nucleotides: 9. In germline, CDR1 is ENHRY, CDR2 SYGVKD. In DNA form, the CDR3 reads TGTGCCATCAGTGGATCTCCGGGACAGAATAGCAATCAGCCCCAGCATTTT. Residues: CAISGSPGQNSNQPQHF.

This clone occurred a few times. The J gene is TRBJ1-1, the V gene TRBV29-1; no clear D gene. This CDR3 is built from 11 residues. Between the trimmed V and J ends, which lost 5 bases and 2 bases, there was a span of 6 bases. The germline V gene encodes CDR1 SQVTM and CDR2 ANQGSEA. CDR3 coding DNA: TGCAGCGTTCTGACAAACACTGAAGCTTTCTTT. Its translation: CSVLTNTEAFF.

The V call is TRBV2, the J call TRBJ2-7, with D perhaps given as TRBD1 or TRBD2 (6 bases each). CDR1 is SNHLY and CDR2 is FYNNEI in the germline V gene. The CDR3 is 14 residues long. V was trimmed by 6 bases and J by 2 bases, leaving 14 bases between them. In DNA, the CDR3 is TGTGCCAGCAGCCGAGGAGGGGGGCCCTACGAGCAGTACTTC. This sequence encodes CASSRGGGPYEQYF.

The gene calls are TRBV2 and TRBJ2-2; 12 bases are shared with TRBD2. The CDR3 has 16 amino acids. Per germline, CDR1 SNHLY and CDR2 FYNNEI. Trimming cost V 4 bases and J 7 bases; bases outside gene matches: 7. The CDR3 loop reads CASSGRLAGVVGELFF. As DNA, the CDR3 is TGTGCCAGCAGTGGAAGACTAGCGGGGGTCGTCGGGGAGCTGTTTTTT.

The V call is TRBV27, the J call TRBJ2-2; possible D gene TRBD1, 5 bases. Trimming removed 2 bases from V and 2 bases from J, with 18 bases in between. The CDR3 loop spans 18 amino acids. Germline lookup yields CDR1 MNHEY and CDR2 SMNVEV (reference sequence). The CDR3 sequence: CASSLEGYSRVNTGELFF. The CDR3 DNA reads as TGTGCCAGCAGTTTAGAAGGATACTCCAGGGTCAACACCGGGGAGCTGTTTTTT.

This sequence joins TRBV18 and TRBJ1-1; 7 bases fit TRBD1. Germline CDR1 reads KGHSH; CDR2 reads LQKENI. This CDR3 is 15 amino acids long. With V trimmed by 2 bases and J by 1 base, 4 bases remained unmatched. CDR3 in amino acids: CASSPTGATNTEAFF. The CDR3 nucleotides are TGTGCCAGCTCACCAACAGGGGCCACGAACACTGAAGCTTTCTTT. Full variable domain (missing parts from reference TRBV18 and TRBJ1-1): NAGVMQNPRHLVRRRGQEARLRCSPMKGHSHVYWYRQLPEEGLKFMVYLQKENIIDESGMPKERFSAEFPKEGPSILRIQQVVRGDSAAYFCASSPTGATNTEAFFGQGTRLTVV.

CDR3 sequence reads: CASSLYLTGSEQYF. In nucleotides, the CDR3 is TGTGCCAGCAGTTTATATCTAACAGGGTCCGAGCAGTACTTC. J is TRBJ2-7 and V is TRBV27, with TRBD1 as a possible D gene (6 bases). V shed 1 base and J shed 6 bases, with 13 bases lying between them. Germline CDR1 is MNHEY and CDR2 is SMNVEV (reference sequence). The CDR3 length is 14 residues.

The chain employs TRBV6-1 and TRBJ1-3, with D hard to call. V was pared by 3 bases and J by 0 bases, with 9 bases between. The germline CDR1 and CDR2 sequences are MNHNS and SASEGT. CDR3 size: 15 residues. The DNA for the CDR3 is TGTGCCAGCAGTGACGGTACCCGCTCTGGAAACACCATATATTTT. It translates to CASSDGTRSGNTIYF.

With regard to this clone: Other DNA sequences from this sample encode an identical CDR3 as well. This chain links TRBV18 with TRBJ2-7; TRBD2 matches at 7 bases. The CDR3 has 14 amino acids. The germline gives CDR1 KGHSH, CDR2 LQKENI. Trimming removed 3 bases from V and 1 base from J; junction bases left unmatched: 3. The CDR3 loop reads CASSPLADSYEQYF. CDR3 DNA sequence: TGTGCCAGCTCACCGCTAGCGGATTCCTACGAGCAGTACTTC.

This clone has just one count. The gene calls are TRBV7-8 and TRBJ1-1; D possibly corresponds to TRBD1 (6 bases). CDR1 and CDR2 (germline): SGHVS, FQNEAQ. With 2 bases removed from V and 6 bases from J, the gap between germline ends came to 22 bases. This CDR3 has 17 residues. CDR3 residues: CASSLRGAGQLIAEAFF. The CDR3 bases are TGTGCCAGCAGCTTACGGGGGGCAGGGCAATTGATCGCTGAAGCTTTCTTT.

V gene TRBV3-1 (or the pseudogene TRBV3-2) combines with J gene TRBJ1-5, with a weak D call TRBD1 (5 bases). V lost 4 bases to trimming and J lost 6 bases, with 13 bases between them. Germline CDR1 reads LGHDT; CDR2 reads YNNKEL (reference sequence). The CDR3 extends over 14 amino acids. The CDR3 here is CASSRNGGIQPQHF. The DNA for the CDR3 is TGTGCCAGCAGCCGTAATGGGGGAATTCAGCCCCAGCATTTT.

The chain links TRBV3-1 (or the pseudogene TRBV3-2) to TRBJ1-2; D perhaps matches TRBD1 (5 bases). Deletions cut 3 bases from V and 3 bases from J, with 8 bases between. Germline CDR1 reads LGHDT; CDR2 reads YNNKEL (reference sequence). The CDR3 is 13 amino acids. CDR3 DNA: TGTGCCAGCAGCCAGGGACGCTACTATGGCTACACCTTC. As protein: CASSQGRYYGYTF.